The T cell receptor (beta chain) under discussion was sequenced for a study of T cells in Graves' hyperthyroidism and ophthalmopathy. Across the whole study: Peripheral blood was taken when the disease was first diagnosed, before any treatment began.

Amplification of TCR beta CDR3 regions was performed using RNA transcripts as template. First-round RT-PCR with HTBI primers amplified the TCR CDR3 region. MiXCR was run by TCRdb on the multiplex PCR reads, yielding one entry per CDR3 protein. The sample has roughly 400,000 distinct CDR3 sequences; approximately 14% are singletons. Newly diagnosed hyperthyroidism patients aged 18 to 65 years had disease lasting under 2 months. A sample of blood taken at first hyperthyroidism diagnosis preceded any ophthalmopathy symptoms. The PBMCs studied were ones that came from 10 ml fresh peripheral blood. CDR1 is SGHRS and CDR2 is YFSETQ in the germline V gene. The CDR3 has 13 residues. Trimming removed 4 bases from V and 0 bases from J, with 6 bases in between.

This clonotype was obtained from a woman under 30 with Graves' hyperthyroidism that later progressed to Graves' ophthalmopathy. Specimen: blood. The chain carries TRBV5-1 and TRBJ2-3; D not resolved. CDR3 in DNA: TGCGCCAGCAGCGCCCTTAGCACAGATACGCAGTATTTT. This sequence encodes CASSALSTDTQYF. Full variable domain (rest looked up from reference TRBV5-1 and TRBJ2-3): KAGVTQTPRYLIKTRGQQVTLSCSPISGHRSVSWYQQTPGQGLQFLFEYFSETQRNKGNFPGRFSGRQFSNSRSEMNVSTLELGDSALYLCASSALSTDTQYFGPGTRLTVL.